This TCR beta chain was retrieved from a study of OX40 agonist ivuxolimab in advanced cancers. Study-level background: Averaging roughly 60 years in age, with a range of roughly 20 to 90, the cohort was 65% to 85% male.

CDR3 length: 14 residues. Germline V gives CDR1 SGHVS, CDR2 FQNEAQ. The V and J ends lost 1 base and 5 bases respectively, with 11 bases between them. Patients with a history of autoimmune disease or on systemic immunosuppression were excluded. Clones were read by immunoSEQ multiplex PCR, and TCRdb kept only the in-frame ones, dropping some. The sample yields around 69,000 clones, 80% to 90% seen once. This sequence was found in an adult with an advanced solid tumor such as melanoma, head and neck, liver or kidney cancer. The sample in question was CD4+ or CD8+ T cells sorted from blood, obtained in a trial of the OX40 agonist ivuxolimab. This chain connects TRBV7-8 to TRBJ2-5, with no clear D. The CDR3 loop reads CASSLERVAETQYF. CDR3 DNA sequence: TGTGCCAGCAGCTTAGAAAGAGTCGCGGAGACCCAGTACTTC.